The 8 T cell receptor beta chains presented below share a single source sample, sequenced in a study of CD8 T cells in Susac syndrome. Reverse transcription of roughly 0.5 to 1 ug RNA was carried out with random hexamers. TCRdb used MiXCR to reprocess the immunoSEQ multiplex PCR reads, holding one entry per CDR3 protein. The table records 130,000 or so distinct CDR3 sequences, approximately 96% of them present only once. Sequencing was performed on CD4+ T cells from PBMCs. The receptors originated from a human donor with multiple sclerosis.

The rearrangement joins TRBV29-1 to TRBJ2-3; possibly TRBD2 for D (5 bases). Per the germline V gene, CDR1 is SQVTM and CDR2 is ANQGSEA. CDR3 length equals 13 residues. V shed 7 bases and J shed 3 bases, with 14 bases lying between them. The CDR3 protein is CSALRRGTDTQYF. The CDR3 bases are TGCAGCGCCCTCCGTCGGGGTACAGATACGCAGTATTTT.

This clonotype was detected only once. The CDR3 DNA reads as TGTGCCAGCAGAACAGGGAGTCAACGATCAGGTTTAGCCTTGACTGAAGCTTTCTTT. This translates into CASRTGSQRSGLALTEAFF. V is TRBV19 and J is TRBJ1-1; a weak D match, TRBD1 (6 bases). The CDR3 consists of 19 residues. Trimming shortened V by 9 bases and J by 5 bases, and 34 bases separated the two germline ends. CDR1 is LNHDA and CDR2 is SQIVND in the germline V gene (reference sequence).

The chain combines TRBV28 with TRBJ2-7, with 12 positions matching TRBD2. Germline V gives CDR1 MDHEN, CDR2 SYDVKM. The CDR3 has 14 residues. The trim removed 5 bases at V and 4 bases at J, leaving 3 bases unmatched. CDR3 amino acids: CASSGLAGTYEQYF. The CDR3 DNA follows: TGTGCCAGCAGTGGACTAGCGGGAACTTACGAGCAGTACTTC.

This clonotype was observed a single time. CDR3 nucleotides: TGTGCCAGCAGCGACCCCGAGCGGGGGGACCCAACCAATCCCTACGAGCAGTACTTC. Translated, it gives CASSDPERGDPTNPYEQYF. The genes are TRBV9 and TRBJ2-7; 9 nucleotides align to TRBD2. CDR3 length: 19 residues. Germline V gives CDR1 SGDLS, CDR2 YYNGEE. Trimming removed 3 bases from V and 2 bases from J; junction bases left unmatched: 18. Based on the CDR3 plus reference TRBV9 and TRBJ2-7, the full variable domain is DSGVTQTPKHLITATGQRVTLRCSPRSGDLSVYWYQQSLDQGLQFLIQYYNGEERAKGNILERFSAQQFPDLHSELNLSSLELGDSALYFCASSDPERGDPTNPYEQYFGPGTRLTVT.

The V gene is TRBV20-1, the J gene TRBJ2-1; D uncertain. The germline CDR1 and CDR2 sequences are DFQATT and SNEGSKA (reference sequence). This CDR3 has 10 amino acids. Trimming left V 3 bases short and J 8 bases short, with 5 bases between. This CDR3 is CSASDHEQFF. As DNA, the CDR3 is TGCAGTGCTAGCGACCATGAGCAGTTCTTC.

The CDR3 nucleotides read TGTGCCTGGAGTGTACTGGGACAGGCCTCCCGGCCCCAGCATTTT. This translates into CAWSVLGQASRPQHF. This sequence joins TRBV30 and TRBJ1-5; 8 nucleotides align to TRBD1. The germline CDR1 and CDR2 sequences are GTSNPN and SVGIG (reference sequence). CDR3 size: 15 residues. V dropped 0 bases and J dropped 9; count of bases not matched to a gene: 10.

The chain is built from TRBV6-5 and TRBJ2-2, with 7 bases aligning to TRBD2. J lost 0 bases, V lost 10 bases, and 5 bases had no gene match. This CDR3 has 14 amino acids. Germline assignment: CDR1 MNHEY and CDR2 SVGAGI. The CDR3 DNA reads as TGTGCCACCAAAAGCGGGACGAACACCGGGGAGCTGTTTTTT. Protein sequence: CATKSGTNTGELFF.

In its sample, this clonotype was seen once. The chain is built from TRBV19 and TRBJ1-2, with a tentative D call TRBD1 (5 bases). The CDR3 has 16 amino acids. Germline V gives CDR1 LNHDA, CDR2 SQIVND (reference sequence). The V gene lost 2 bases and the J gene lost 3 bases, with 16 bases spanning the gap. The CDR3, as DNA: TGTGCCAGTAGTATAAGGGCCGGCAGGGCTGACTATGGCTACACCTTC. Protein: CASSIRAGRADYGYTF. The full variable domain, with the rest looked up from reference TRBV19 and TRBJ1-2, is DGGITQSPKYLFRKEGQNVTLSCEQNLNHDAMYWYRQDPGQGLRLIYYSQIVNDFQKGDIAEGYSVSREKKESFPLTVTSAQKNPTAFYLCASSIRAGRADYGYTFGSGTRLTVV.